This T cell receptor beta chain derives from a study of PD-L1 blockade in urothelial cancer. The CDR3 spans 18 residues. Germline V gene data show CDR1 as LGHNA and CDR2 as YNFKEQ. V was clipped by 4 bases and J by 0 bases; unmatched bases: 8. Sequenced by immunoSEQ multiplex PCR; TCRdb stores in-frame clones only, minus some. The top ten hold 2.9% of the sample, which has about 57,000 clones, around 84% seen once. This TCR was sampled from a man aged 45-60 years with urothelial cancer. J is TRBJ2-3 and V is TRBV4-2, with 12 bases fitting TRBD2. Sample: PBMCs, taken around atezolizumab (anti-PD-L1) treatment. The CDR3 DNA reads TGTGCCAGCAGCCTGCCTAGCGGGGGGGCGCGAAGCACAGATACGCAGTATTTT. This encodes CASSLPSGGARSTDTQYF.